This TCR beta chain is drawn from a study of patients and donors after allogeneic stem cell transplantation. This clonotype appeared a few times. From the RT-PCR reads, TCRdb called clonotypes with MiXCR, one entry per CDR3 protein. The data show about 410,000 distinct CDR3 sequences, 16% seen once. V lost 0 bases and J lost 15, with 24 bases in between. The CDR3 runs 15 residues. Germline V gene lookup returns CDR1 SQVTM and CDR2 ANQGSEA. This chain uses TRBV29-1 with TRBJ2-1, with D tentatively TRBD1 or TRBD2 (5 bases each). The sample comprised blood, either unsorted or a sorted T cell fraction (not recorded which). The origin of this receptor is a human donor who was either an allogeneic HSCT recipient or a stem cell or donor lymphocyte infusion donor (not recorded which). It is not recorded whose cells these are; they may come from a transplant donor. The CDR3 nucleotides read TGCAGCGTTGAAGAGGGGGAAAGGGCCTCAATAGACGCGTTCTTC. This translates into CSVEEGERASIDAFF.